This T cell receptor beta chain appears in the sequencing data of a study of CD8+CD57+ T cells in acquired aplastic anemia. Trimming took off 2 bases at V and 5 bases at J, with 10 bases between the two ends. CDR3 length: 15 residues. Patients who underwent sequencing had shown CD8+CD57+ cell expansion by flow cytometry. The template used for profiling TCR beta VDJ and CDR3 was genomic DNA. TCRdb re-derived calls from the reads in MiXCR, one entry per CDR3 protein. Here the sample spans about 160,000 distinct CDR3 sequences, 40% to 60% being singletons. The chain has TRBV12-3 or TRBV12-4 and TRBJ1-6; TRBD1 is a possible D gene (5 bases). The sample consisted of sorted CD4+, CD8+, or CD8+CD57+ T cells (not recorded which) from PBMCs. The receptor was derived from a human donor with aplastic anemia. Here the CDR3 reads CASSLRGVDNSPLHF. As DNA, the CDR3 is TGTGCCAGCAGTTTAAGGGGTGTCGATAATTCACCCCTCCACTTT.